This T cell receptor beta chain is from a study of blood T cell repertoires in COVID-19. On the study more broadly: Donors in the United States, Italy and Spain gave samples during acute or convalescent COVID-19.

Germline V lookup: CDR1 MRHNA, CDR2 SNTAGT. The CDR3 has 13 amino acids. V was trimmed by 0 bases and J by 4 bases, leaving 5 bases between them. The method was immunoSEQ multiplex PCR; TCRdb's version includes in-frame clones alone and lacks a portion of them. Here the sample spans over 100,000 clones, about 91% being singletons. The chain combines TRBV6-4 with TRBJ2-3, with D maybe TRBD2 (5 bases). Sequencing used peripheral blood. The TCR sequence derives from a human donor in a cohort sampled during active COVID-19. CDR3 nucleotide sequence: TGTGCCAGCAGTGACTCGGAGGCAGATACGCAGTATTTT. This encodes CASSDSEADTQYF.